The 5 T cell receptor beta chains below come from one sample, sequenced in a study of T-cell reconstitution after alpha-beta-depleted transplantation in children. For TCRbeta, the library was prepared with unique molecular identifiers. Using its own MiXCR run on the PCR reads, TCRdb lists one record per CDR3 protein. The data contain some 260,000 distinct CDR3 sequences, 20% to 30% of them seen just once; the ten biggest clones take up under 5.5%. The specimen was PBMCs, mostly from graft donor cells, collected 360 days after TCRalphabeta/CD19-depleted stem cell transplant. These receptors were obtained from a female patient between 2 and 10 years old who had a stem cell transplant for congenital amegakaryocytic thrombocytopenia, so the T cells may come from the graft donor.

This clonotype was seen many times. The chain is built from TRBV3-1 and TRBJ2-3; the D is unclear. Between the trimmed V and J ends, which lost 5 bases and 6 bases, there was a span of 9 bases. Germline assignment: CDR1 LGHDT and CDR2 YNNKEL (reference sequence). CDR3 length: 12 residues. The CDR3 sequence is CASSYSMDTQYF. The CDR3 nucleotides are TGTGCCAGCAGCTACTCTATGGATACGCAGTATTTT.

The chain employs TRBV7-6 and TRBJ2-7, with D hard to call. This CDR3 is 14 amino acids long. From germline, CDR1 is SGHVS and CDR2 FNYEAQ. Trimming took off 4 bases at V and 2 bases at J, with 12 bases between the two ends. The DNA for the CDR3 is TGTGCCAGCAGCTCAGGAACCCACCCCTACGAGCAGTACTTC. It codes for CASSSGTHPYEQYF.

V usage is TRBV4-1 and J usage is TRBJ2-7; maybe TRBD2 (6 bases). The CDR3 extends over 13 amino acids. Germline CDR1 reads MGHRA; CDR2 reads YSYEKL. V shed 9 bases and J shed 2 bases, with 14 bases lying between them. The CDR3 loop is CASGVGGTYEQYF. The CDR3 nucleotides are TGCGCCAGTGGAGTCGGGGGAACCTACGAGCAGTACTTC.

This clonotype was detected only a few times. The rearrangement uses TRBV2 and TRBJ2-4; TRBD1 might be the D (6 bases). Trimming removed 2 bases from V and 8 bases from J, with 13 bases in between. This CDR3 comprises 14 residues. Germline values: CDR1 SNHLY, CDR2 FYNNEI. CDR3 residues: CASSEQGFRDIQYF. CDR3 DNA: TGTGCCAGCAGTGAACAGGGGTTTCGGGACATTCAGTACTTC.

This chain uses TRBV29-1 with TRBJ2-1; D remains ambiguous. Trimming shortened V by 3 bases and J by 3 bases, and 6 bases separated the two germline ends. Per the germline V gene, CDR1 is SQVTM and CDR2 is ANQGSEA. CDR3 size: 12 residues. CDR3 in amino acids: CSVDHNYNEQFF. As DNA, the CDR3 is TGCAGCGTTGATCACAACTACAATGAGCAGTTCTTC.